The 4 T cell receptor beta chains below come from one sample, sequenced in a study of T-cell reconstitution after alpha-beta-depleted transplantation in children. This sample's TCRbeta library carried unique molecular identifier barcodes. One entry per CDR3 protein, called by TCRdb with MiXCR from the PCR reads. This table holds around 200,000 distinct CDR3 sequences, 6.5% to 7.5% found once. Sequenced material: PBMCs from the stem cell graft donor, taken from the stem cell graft. Every receptor here comes from a human donor who donated a stem cell graft to a child with Wiskott-Aldrich syndrome.

The sample holds many counts of this clonotype. The genes are TRBV2 and TRBJ2-7; D remains ambiguous. This CDR3 spans 14 amino acids. The germline V gene has CDR1 SNHLY and CDR2 FYNNEI. Deletions cut 6 bases from V and 0 bases from J, with 12 bases between. CDR3 region: CASRGPLPSYEQYF. CDR3 bases: TGTGCCAGCAGAGGACCCCTGCCCTCCTACGAGCAGTACTTC.

This clonotype was detected only a few times. The CDR3: CASSQEAGKYSPLHF. CDR3 coding DNA: TGTGCCAGCAGCCAAGAAGCGGGGAAGTATTCACCCCTCCACTTT. The rearrangement joins TRBV3-1 to TRBJ1-6; no reliable D call. The CDR3 has 15 amino acids. Germline V gene lookup returns CDR1 LGHDT and CDR2 YNNKEL (reference sequence). V was clipped by 0 bases and J by 8 bases, with 11 bases between them.

V gene TRBV19 combines with J gene TRBJ2-7; 9 bases agree with TRBD2. Germline V lookup: CDR1 LNHDA, CDR2 SQIVND (reference sequence). With V trimmed by 0 bases and J by 4 bases, 1 base remained unmatched. The CDR3 is 14 amino acids. DNA for the CDR3: TGTGCCAGTAGTATAGAAGCGGGAGGTTACGAGCAGTACTTC. Its translation: CASSIEAGGYEQYF.

This clonotype was found many times. The chain carries TRBV7-9 and TRBJ2-7, with 10 bases lining up with TRBD1. The CDR3 has 13 residues. CDR1 is SEHNR, CDR2 FQNEAQ, per germline (reference sequence). J lost 6 bases, V lost 5 bases, and 4 bases had no gene match. The CDR3 DNA sequence: TGTGCCAGCAGCAGGACAGGGGGGCGCGAGCAGTACTTC. Translating gives CASSRTGGREQYF.